The next 12 T cell receptor beta chains were all read from a single sample in a study of response to subunit inactivated influenza vaccine. TCRdb reanalysed the RT-PCR reads using MiXCR and keeps one entry per CDR3 protein. The sample lists roughly 760,000 distinct CDR3 sequences; 20% to 25% were seen once. The material sequenced was PBMCs from blood, taken roughly 5 days after vaccination. These receptors were collected from a middle-aged man who received an inactivated influenza vaccine.

The chain joins TRBV4-2 to TRBJ1-2; maybe TRBD1 (6 bases). CDR1 LGHNA and CDR2 YNFKEQ come from the germline V gene. The V and J ends lost 4 bases and 4 bases respectively, with 13 bases between them. The CDR3 has 14 residues. The CDR3 loop reads CASSLTGPIYGYTF. The CDR3 DNA reads as TGTGCCAGCAGCCTAACAGGGCCAATCTATGGCTACACCTTC.

This chain links TRBV5-1 with TRBJ2-7, with D possibly called TRBD1 or TRBD2 (5 bases each). This CDR3 is 16 amino acids long. Germline CDR1 and CDR2: SGHRS and YFSETQ. The ends were cut back, 3 bases at V and 3 bases at J, with 19 bases in the middle. The CDR3 reads CASSSVGVSGLYEQYF. The CDR3 DNA follows: TGCGCCAGCAGCTCGGTGGGGGTTTCGGGTCTCTACGAGCAGTACTTC.

The chain is built from TRBV5-1 and TRBJ2-3, with 8 bases identical to TRBD2. Germline assignment: CDR1 SGHRS and CDR2 YFSETQ. CDR3 length: 19 residues. Trimming at V came to 0 bases and at J to 0 bases, leaving 12 bases not matched to a gene. CDR3: CASSLGAGAGTRSTDTQYF. The CDR3 DNA sequence: TGCGCCAGCAGCTTGGGGGCAGGGGCCGGGACTAGGAGCACAGATACGCAGTATTTT.

This clonotype was detected a few times. The gene calls are TRBV19 and TRBJ2-1; 9 bases map to TRBD2. V shed 6 bases, J shed 10 bases, and the junction held 13 bases outside the gene matches. CDR3 length equals 15 residues. Germline V gene data show CDR1 as LNHDA and CDR2 as SQIVND (reference sequence). The CDR3 sequence: CASSISSSGSNEQFF. CDR3 nucleotide sequence: TGTGCCAGTAGCATCTCAAGTAGCGGGAGTAACGAGCAGTTCTTC.

This chain connects TRBV20-1 to TRBJ1-1, with 8 bases identical to TRBD1. Germline lookup yields CDR1 DFQATT and CDR2 SNEGSKA (reference sequence). V lost 0 bases, J lost 3 bases, and 6 bases stayed unmatched. The CDR3 sequence is 15 residues long. CDR3 in amino acids: CSARDKDRAYTEAFF. The CDR3 DNA follows: TGCAGTGCTAGAGATAAGGACAGGGCGTACACTGAAGCTTTCTTT.

This clonotype was counted a few times. The chain employs TRBV20-1 and TRBJ2-3; D may be TRBD1 (6 bases). V lost 4 bases to trimming and J lost 6 bases, with 17 bases between them. The CDR3 consists of 14 residues. Germline assignment: CDR1 DFQATT and CDR2 SNEGSKA (reference sequence). This CDR3 is CSANRALVGDTQYF. The CDR3 coding sequence is TGCAGTGCTAACAGGGCCCTTGTGGGGGATACGCAGTATTTT.

The chain employs TRBV10-3 and TRBJ2-6; no clear D gene. The V and J ends lost 10 bases and 0 bases respectively, with 10 bases between them. This CDR3 spans 14 amino acids. Germline CDR1 reads ENHRY; CDR2 reads SYGVKD. The CDR3 here is CATARGSGANVLTF. Here the CDR3 DNA reads TGTGCCACGGCCAGAGGCTCTGGGGCCAACGTCCTGACTTTC.

This clonotype turned up a few times. The V gene is TRBV20-1, the J gene TRBJ2-7; 7 bases agree with TRBD2. The CDR3 contains 14 residues. With 6 bases clipped from V and 2 bases from J, the junction kept 10 bases outside the gene matches. Germline values: CDR1 DFQATT, CDR2 SNEGSKA (reference sequence). This CDR3 reads CSARSAGKPYEQYF. Written as DNA, the CDR3 is TGCAGTGCGCGCTCAGCGGGAAAGCCCTACGAGCAGTACTTC.

This clonotype was observed a handful of times. The chain is built from TRBV29-1 and TRBJ1-5, with 10 bases identical to TRBD1. Losses at the gene ends were 4 bases for V and 7 bases for J; bases not matched to a gene: 7. The CDR3 runs to 14 residues. Germline V gene lookup returns CDR1 SQVTM and CDR2 ANQGSEA. CDR3: CSVGTGGTSQPQHF. The CDR3 bases are TGCAGCGTTGGGACAGGGGGTACCAGCCAGCCCCAGCATTTT.

This clonotype turned up a few times. CDR3 protein: CASRTDATNEKLFF. The DNA of the CDR3 is TGTGCCAGCAGGACAGATGCAACTAATGAAAAACTGTTTTTT. The rearrangement uses TRBV12-3 or TRBV12-4 and TRBJ1-4; a weak D match, TRBD1 (5 bases). Trimming left V 6 bases short and J 0 bases short, with 8 bases between. CDR3 size: 14 residues.

The table lists this clonotype with a few counts. The gene calls are TRBV4-1 and TRBJ1-3; D call uncertain. The V and J ends lost 1 base and 7 bases respectively, with 17 bases between them. The CDR3 sequence is 16 residues long. CDR1 and CDR2 from the germline V gene are MGHRA and YSYEKL. The CDR3 nucleotides read TGCGCCAGCAGCCAAGGTTATCCACAATTTACCAACACCATATATTTT. It yields the protein CASSQGYPQFTNTIYF.

In its sample, this clonotype was seen many times. The genes are TRBV10-3 and TRBJ1-5; possibly TRBD1 for D (5 bases). CDR1 is ENHRY and CDR2 is SYGVKD in the germline V gene. The V end lost 0 bases, the J end lost 0 bases, and 6 bases lay between the germline ends. The CDR3 length is 15 residues. The CDR3 region is CAISESGDSNQPQHF. CDR3 DNA sequence: TGTGCCATCAGTGAGTCGGGGGATAGCAATCAGCCCCAGCATTTT.